One sample yielded the 12 T cell receptor beta chains listed below, sequenced in a study of blood T cell repertoires in COVID-19. Measured with immunoSEQ multiplex PCR; TCRdb has only the in-frame clones, and not every one. Of some 280,000 clones in the sample, approximately 90% were seen once. The specimen sequenced was peripheral blood. The receptors shown here come from a woman between 55 and 75 years old with acute or convalescent COVID-19.

The chain employs TRBV19 and TRBJ2-3, with 7 bases identical to TRBD2. There are 14 residues in the CDR3. Per germline, CDR1 LNHDA and CDR2 SQIVND (reference sequence). The J segment lost 2 bases and the V segment lost 9 bases, leaving 8 bases of the junction unmatched. CDR3 nucleotide sequence: TGTGCCAGCGCGGGACTAAGAGACACAGATACGCAGTATTTT. The encoded protein is CASAGLRDTDTQYF.

This chain joins TRBV6-2 or TRBV6-3 and TRBJ2-5; 9 nucleotides agree with TRBD2. V trimming: 4 bases; J trimming: 2 bases; junction bases outside the gene matches: 2. The CDR3 is made up of 14 amino acids. The V gene's germline CDR1 is MNHEY and CDR2 SVGEGT. The CDR3, as DNA: TGTGCCAGCAGTTTTAGCGGGGGTCAAGAGACCCAGTACTTC. Amino acids: CASSFSGGQETQYF.

V usage is TRBV6-5 and J usage is TRBJ2-3; 8 nucleotides line up with TRBD2. The CDR3 is 12 amino acids. From germline, CDR1 is MNHEY and CDR2 SVGAGI. V dropped 4 bases and J dropped 9; count of bases not matched to a gene: 3. The CDR3 protein is CASSSGLGTQYF. Written as DNA, the CDR3 is TGTGCCAGCAGTTCGGGACTAGGAACGCAGTATTTT.

This chain uses TRBV2 with TRBJ2-3, with D maybe TRBD2 (7 bases). The CDR3 length is 16 residues. The germline CDR1 and CDR2 sequences are SNHLY and FYNNEI. V was shortened by 4 bases and J by 2 bases, with 16 bases between the two germline ends. The chain's CDR3 is CASSVEGGGNTDTQYF. CDR3 bases: TGTGCCAGCAGTGTCGAAGGGGGAGGGAACACAGATACGCAGTATTTT.

V and J are TRBV28 and TRBJ2-7; TRBD1 matches at 8 bases. Germline values: CDR1 MDHEN, CDR2 SYDVKM. CDR3 size: 16 residues. V dropped 6 bases and J dropped 5; count of bases not matched to a gene: 15. CDR3 coding DNA: TGTGCCAGCAGAAAAACCAACCCAGGGGGCAGGGACGAGCAGTACTTC. This sequence encodes CASRKTNPGGRDEQYF.

J is TRBJ1-2 and V is TRBV28; 8 bases fit TRBD1. Trimming took 4 bases from V and 7 from J; bases not matched to a gene: 5. The CDR3 has 13 residues. The germline CDR1 and CDR2 sequences are MDHEN and SYDVKM. In DNA form, the CDR3 reads TGTGCCAGCAGTTCAACAGGGGGGGGTGGCTACACCTTC. Translating it yields CASSSTGGGGYTF.

The chain couples TRBV24-1 to TRBJ1-1; TRBD1 is a possible D gene (5 bases). The CDR3 extends over 12 amino acids. Between the trimmed V and J ends, which lost 6 bases and 4 bases, there was a span of 8 bases. Looked up from germline, CDR1 is KGHDR and CDR2 is SFDVKD. The CDR3 region is CATSRGGTEAFF. DNA of the CDR3: TGTGCCACCAGTAGGGGTGGCACTGAAGCTTTCTTT.

On this clone itself: Other nucleotide sequences from this sample produce the same CDR3. The chain couples TRBV19 to TRBJ1-3, with D possibly being TRBD1 (5 bases). The CDR3 runs 14 residues. Germline loops: CDR1 LNHDA, CDR2 SQIVND (reference sequence). V lost 3 bases and J lost 0, with 6 bases in between. CDR3 region: CASSIDSSGNTIYF. The CDR3 nucleotides read TGTGCCAGTAGTATCGACAGCTCTGGAAACACCATATATTTT.

The chain is built from TRBV27 and TRBJ1-1, with D perhaps TRBD1 (5 bases). V was trimmed by 3 bases and J by 0 bases, leaving 8 bases between them. This CDR3 comprises 14 residues. CDR1 and CDR2 (germline): MNHEY, SMNVEV (reference sequence). The CDR3 region is CASSLARVNTEAFF. In DNA form, the CDR3 reads TGTGCCAGCAGTTTGGCCAGGGTGAACACTGAAGCTTTCTTT.

The CDR3 DNA reads TGCGCCAGCAGCTCCAGCTACGAGCAGTACTTC. Translating gives CASSSSYEQYF. V and J are TRBV4-1 and TRBJ2-7; D is undetermined. Germline V lookup: CDR1 MGHRA, CDR2 YSYEKL. Trimming stripped 5 bases from V and 3 bases from J, with 5 bases between. The CDR3 has 11 residues.

The CDR3 sequence: CASSLAGTGLNGYTF. CDR3 sequence (DNA): TGTGCCAGCAGCTTAGCTGGGACAGGGTTGAATGGCTACACCTTC. This chain connects TRBV7-2 to TRBJ1-2; 9 bases align to TRBD1. The CDR3 is 15 residues long. CDR1 and CDR2 from the germline V gene are SGHTA and FQGNSA. Unmatched junction bases numbered 5, after V lost 0 bases and J lost 6 bases. The full variable domain, completed using reference TRBV7-2 and TRBJ1-2, is GAGVSQSPSNKVTEKGKDVELRCDPISGHTALYWYRQSLGQGLEFLIYFQGNSAPDKSGLPSDRFSAERTGGSVSTLTIQRTQQEDSAVYLCASSLAGTGLNGYTFGSGTRLTVV.

The genes are TRBV19 and TRBJ1-5; D is possibly TRBD1 (6 bases). Germline V CDR1 and CDR2: LNHDA, SQIVND (reference sequence). The V end lost 7 bases, the J end lost 7 bases, and 20 bases lay between the germline ends. The CDR3 is made up of 15 amino acids. CDR3 sequence (DNA): TGTGCCAGTAAGTTCAGGGGAGATAGGGGGCAGCCCCAGCATTTT. The encoded protein is CASKFRGDRGQPQHF.